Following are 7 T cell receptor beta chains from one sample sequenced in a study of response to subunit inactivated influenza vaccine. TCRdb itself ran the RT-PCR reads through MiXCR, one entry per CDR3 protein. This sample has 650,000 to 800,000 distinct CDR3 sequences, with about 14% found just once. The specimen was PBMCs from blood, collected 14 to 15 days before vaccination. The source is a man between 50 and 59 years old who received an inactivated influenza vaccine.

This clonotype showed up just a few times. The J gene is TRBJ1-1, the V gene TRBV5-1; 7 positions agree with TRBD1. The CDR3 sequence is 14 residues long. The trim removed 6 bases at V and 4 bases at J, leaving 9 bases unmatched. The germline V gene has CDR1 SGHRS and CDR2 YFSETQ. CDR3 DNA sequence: TGCGCCAGCACAACAGGGGTAGGGAGCACTGAAGCTTTCTTT. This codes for CASTTGVGSTEAFF.

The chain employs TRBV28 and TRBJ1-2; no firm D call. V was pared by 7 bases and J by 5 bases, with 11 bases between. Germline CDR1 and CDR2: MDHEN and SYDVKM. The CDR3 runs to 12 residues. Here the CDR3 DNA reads TGTGCCAGCAAATCGACGGGTTATGGCTACACCTTC. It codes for CASKSTGYGYTF.

Here the CDR3 reads CASSVRGRGMARNIQYF. The DNA of the CDR3 is TGTGCCAGCAGTGTCAGGGGGCGTGGAATGGCGAGAAACATTCAGTACTTC. V usage is TRBV12-3 or TRBV12-4 and J usage is TRBJ2-4; TRBD1 matches 8 bases. With V trimmed by 5 bases and J by 6 bases, 15 bases remained unmatched. The CDR3 has 17 amino acids.

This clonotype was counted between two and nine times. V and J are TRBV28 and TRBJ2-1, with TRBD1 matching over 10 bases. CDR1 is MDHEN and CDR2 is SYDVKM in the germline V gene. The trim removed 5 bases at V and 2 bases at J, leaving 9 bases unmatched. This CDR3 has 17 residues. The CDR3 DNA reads TGTGCCAGCAGTGTACTATCGGACAGGGGGACCTACAATGAGCAGTTCTTC. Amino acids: CASSVLSDRGTYNEQFF.

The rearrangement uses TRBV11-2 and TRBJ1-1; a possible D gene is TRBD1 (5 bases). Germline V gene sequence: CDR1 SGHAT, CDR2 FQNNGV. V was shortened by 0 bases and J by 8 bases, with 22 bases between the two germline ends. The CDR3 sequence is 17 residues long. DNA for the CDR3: TGTGCCAGCAGCTTAGATTATCAGGGAGGCTTCTTTGTGGAAGCTTTCTTT. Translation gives CASSLDYQGGFFVEAFF. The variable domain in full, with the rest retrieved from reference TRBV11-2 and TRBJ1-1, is EAGVAQSPRYKIIEKRQSVAFWCNPISGHATLYWYQQILGQGPKLLIQFQNNGVVDDSQLPKDRFSAERLKGVDSTLKIQPAKLEDSAVYLCASSLDYQGGFFVEAFFGQGTRLTVV.

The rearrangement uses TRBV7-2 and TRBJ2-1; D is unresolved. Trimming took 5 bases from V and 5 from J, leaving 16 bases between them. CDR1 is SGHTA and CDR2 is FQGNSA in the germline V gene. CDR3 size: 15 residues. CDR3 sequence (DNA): TGTGCCAGCAGCCCATATGAGGTACTCAACAATGAGCAGTTCTTC. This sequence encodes CASSPYEVLNNEQFF.

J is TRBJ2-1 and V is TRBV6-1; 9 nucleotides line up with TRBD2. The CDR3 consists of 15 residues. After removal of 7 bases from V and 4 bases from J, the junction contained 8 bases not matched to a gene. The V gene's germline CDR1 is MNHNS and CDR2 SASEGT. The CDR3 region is CASTETSGYYNEQFF. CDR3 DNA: TGTGCCAGCACCGAGACTAGCGGCTATTACAATGAGCAGTTCTTC.